The next 18 T cell receptor beta chains were all read from a single sample in a study of beta chain features in type 1 diabetes. Findings of the study overall: TCRB CDR3s from Type 1 diabetes patients were moderately but significantly shorter in all four CD4+ subsets.

These receptors have no identified antigens. The authors reverse transcribed all of the isolated RNA, so sequencing captured expressed TCRB transcripts. The method was immunoSEQ multiplex PCR; TCRdb's version includes in-frame clones alone and lacks a portion of them. Counted here are more than 300,000 clones, around 12% occurring once; the ten biggest clones make up 0.0095% to 0.012%. The specimen was naive CD4+ T cells from blood. Every receptor here comes from a woman aged 18-29 years with type 1 diabetes.

This clone occurred a few times. The chain joins TRBV7-8 to TRBJ2-3; 7 bases are shared with TRBD1. V was clipped by 5 bases and J by 2 bases; unmatched bases: 7. This CDR3 has 15 amino acids. Germline V gene data show CDR1 as SGHVS and CDR2 as FQNEAQ. The CDR3 region is CASSKMTGYTDTQYF. As DNA, the CDR3 is TGTGCCAGCAGCAAAATGACAGGGTACACAGATACGCAGTATTTT.

This clone appeared a few times. The chain couples TRBV21-1 to TRBJ1-5. TRBV21-1 is classified as a pseudogene. This CDR3 comprises 15 residues. This CDR3 reads CASSTRRGGEQPQHF. DNA of the CDR3: TGTGCCAGCAGCACCCGAAGGGGAGGTGAGCAGCCCCAGCATTTT.

This clone was seen only a few times. The V and J genes are TRBV2 and TRBJ1-1, with 8 bases matching TRBD1. This CDR3 is built from 14 residues. Germline assignment: CDR1 SNHLY and CDR2 FYNNEI. The V and J ends lost 4 bases and 7 bases, in that order; junction bases with no gene match: 8. Here the CDR3 DNA reads TGTGCCAGCAGTGTCCGACAGGGGTTGGTTGAAGCTTTCTTT. It encodes CASSVRQGLVEAFF.

The chain employs TRBV2 and TRBJ2-5; 9 bases are a match to TRBD2. V trimming: 8 bases; J trimming: 1 base; junction bases outside the gene matches: 5. Germline CDR1 is SNHLY and CDR2 is FYNNEI. This CDR3 comprises 14 residues. CDR3 in amino acids: CASGKTSGQETQYF. Here the CDR3 DNA reads TGTGCCAGCGGAAAGACTAGCGGCCAAGAGACCCAGTACTTC. Filled out from reference TRBV2 and TRBJ2-5, the complete variable domain reads EPEVTQTPSHQVTQMGQEVILRCVPISNHLYFYWYRQILGQKVEFLVSFYNNEISEKSEIFDDQFSVERPDGSNFTLKIRSTKLEDSAMYFCASGKTSGQETQYFGPGTRLLVL.

The genes are TRBV25-1 and TRBJ1-2; D unresolved. Germline V gene sequence: CDR1 MGHDK, CDR2 SYGVNS. CDR3 length: 11 residues. The germline V and J ends were trimmed by 3 bases and 9 bases, with 8 bases remaining between them. The CDR3 bases are TGTGCCAGCAGTGAGCGCCGTAGCTACACCTTC. This translates into CASSERRSYTF.

This chain joins TRBV5-1 and TRBJ2-5; maybe TRBD1 (6 bases). V lost 7 bases and J lost 0, with 13 bases in between. The CDR3 loop spans 14 amino acids. In germline, CDR1 is SGHRS, CDR2 YFSETQ. The DNA of the CDR3 is TGCGCCAGCCGACTCGGGACAAACCAAGAGACCCAGTACTTC. It is translated as CASRLGTNQETQYF. Supplemented by reference TRBV5-1 and TRBJ2-5, the full variable domain reads KAGVTQTPRYLIKTRGQQVTLSCSPISGHRSVSWYQQTPGQGLQFLFEYFSETQRNKGNFPGRFSGRQFSNSRSEMNVSTLELGDSALYLCASRLGTNQETQYFGPGTRLLVL.

This clone was detected a few times. The chain recombines TRBV7-9 with TRBJ1-4; the D is unclear. Germline values: CDR1 SEHNR, CDR2 FQNEAQ (reference sequence). The CDR3 spans 17 residues. Trimming left V 1 base short and J 6 bases short, with 18 bases between. CDR3: CASSLGSPRGLYEKLFF. The CDR3 nucleotides read TGTGCCAGCAGCTTAGGATCTCCTCGGGGTTTATATGAAAAACTGTTTTTT.

This clone was seen a few times. The rearrangement joins TRBV7-2 to TRBJ2-5, with 7 bases aligning to TRBD2. This CDR3 is built from 15 residues. The germline V gene encodes CDR1 SGHTA and CDR2 FQGNSA. Trimming removed 7 bases from V and 3 bases from J; junction bases left unmatched: 11. The CDR3 DNA reads as TGTGCCAGCAACTCAAGAGCGGGGAGGGAAGAGACCCAGTACTTC. Protein sequence: CASNSRAGREETQYF.

This chain's CDR3 is CASSPRLGGGETQYF. CDR3 bases: TGTGCCAGCAGCCCCCGTCTCGGCGGGGGCGAGACCCAGTACTTC. This sequence joins TRBV7-2 and TRBJ2-5; a possible D gene is TRBD2 (7 bases). The V gene's germline CDR1 is SGHTA and CDR2 FQGNSA. The CDR3 has 15 residues. Trimming left V 5 bases short and J 5 bases short, with 18 bases between.

This clone was observed a few times. The rearrangement joins TRBV5-4 to TRBJ2-7; tentative D call: TRBD1 (6 bases). V was shortened by 1 base and J by 9 bases, with 14 bases between the two germline ends. Germline-derived CDR1 and CDR2 are SGHNT and YYREEE (reference sequence). The CDR3 is 13 amino acids. The CDR3 sequence is CASSLTGNMGQYF. In DNA, the CDR3 is TGTGCCAGCAGCTTGACAGGGAATATGGGGCAGTACTTC. The full variable domain, its missing parts supplied by reference TRBV5-4 and TRBJ2-7, is ETGVTQSPTHLIKTRGQQVTLRCSSQSGHNTVSWYQQALGQGPQFIFQYYREEENGRGNFPPRFSGLQFPNYSSELNVNALELDDSALYLCASSLTGNMGQYFGPGTRLTVT.

The sample holds a few counts of this clone. One junction end does not reproduce the germline sequence, and a read error may be involved. This chain joins TRBV6-4 and TRBJ2-1, with 7 nucleotides matching TRBD2. CDR1 MRHNA and CDR2 SNTAGT come from the germline V gene. The CDR3 has 12 residues. In DNA form, the CDR3 reads TGTGCCAGCAGAGCCGAGGGAGGGCCCGAGGTCTTC. Translated, it gives CASRAEGGPEVF.

This clone turned up a few times. This chain uses TRBV18 with TRBJ2-7; 12 bases are shared with TRBD1. The CDR3 sequence is 14 residues long. V gave up 6 bases and J gave up 5 bases; unmatched junction bases: 5. The V gene's germline CDR1 is KGHSH and CDR2 LQKENI. CDR3: CASSGTGGVDEQYF. The CDR3 DNA sequence: TGTGCCAGCTCCGGGACAGGGGGCGTCGACGAGCAGTACTTC. The full variable domain, rest sourced from reference TRBV18 and TRBJ2-7, is NAGVMQNPRHLVRRRGQEARLRCSPMKGHSHVYWYRQLPEEGLKFMVYLQKENIIDESGMPKERFSAEFPKEGPSILRIQQVVRGDSAAYFCASSGTGGVDEQYFGPGTRLTVT.

The chain uses TRBV29-1 and TRBJ2-5, with D maybe TRBD1 (6 bases). From germline, CDR1 is SQVTM and CDR2 ANQGSEA. This CDR3 has 11 residues. Trimming cost V 8 bases and J 5 bases, with 12 bases left between them. The CDR3 loop reads CSYGQLETQYF. The DNA for the CDR3 is TGCAGCTACGGACAGCTCGAGACCCAGTACTTC.

The V and J genes are TRBV7-8 and TRBJ1-3; D remains ambiguous. V lost 5 bases, J lost 4 bases, and 9 bases lay in between. Germline loops: CDR1 SGHVS, CDR2 FQNEAQ. The CDR3 runs 13 residues. CDR3 sequence reads: CASSTTRGNTIYF. In DNA, the CDR3 is TGTGCCAGCAGCACGACAAGAGGAAACACCATATATTTT.

The V and J genes are TRBV28 and TRBJ2-4, with D perhaps TRBD1 (6 bases). Germline CDR1 reads MDHEN; CDR2 reads SYDVKM. This CDR3 has 12 amino acids. Deletions cut 2 bases from V and 13 bases from J, with 12 bases between. CDR3 sequence: CASSLGRTDQYF. The CDR3 coding sequence is TGTGCCAGCAGTTTAGGGCGGACAGACCAGTACTTC.

The chain carries TRBV6-6 and TRBJ2-5; 10 nucleotides line up with TRBD2. This CDR3 comprises 15 residues. Per germline, CDR1 MNHNY and CDR2 SVGAGI (reference sequence). V lost 2 bases and J lost 4; bases outside the gene matches: 4. CDR3 in amino acids: CASSYTSGVVETQYF. CDR3 bases: TGTGCCAGCAGTTACACTAGCGGGGTTGTAGAGACCCAGTACTTC.

This clone was picked up a small number of times. The chain couples TRBV29-1 to TRBJ1-1; 8 nucleotides align to TRBD1. V gave up 2 bases and J gave up 13 bases; unmatched junction bases: 12. Germline V gene lookup returns CDR1 SQVTM and CDR2 ANQGSEA. The CDR3 is 13 residues long. For the CDR3, the DNA is TGCAGCGTTGAATTTGCCTCCAAACAGGGGGGTTTCTTT. This codes for CSVEFASKQGGFF.

This clone was detected only a few times. The identical CDR3 is also encoded by other nucleotide sequences in the sample. The V and J genes are TRBV7-2 and TRBJ2-7; D not resolved. Germline V gives CDR1 SGHTA, CDR2 FQGNSA. CDR3 length: 12 amino acids. Trimming pared 2 bases from V and 3 bases from J, leaving 5 bases between. CDR3 loop: CASSLSGYEQYF. In DNA form, the CDR3 reads TGTGCCAGCAGCTTATCAGGCTACGAGCAGTACTTC.